These 7 T cell receptor beta chains were sequenced from one sample in a study of T cells in Graves' hyperthyroidism and ophthalmopathy. What was amplified from RNA transcripts were TCR beta CDR3 regions. The TCR CDR3 first-round RT-PCR relied on the HTBI primer set. One entry per CDR3 protein results from TCRdb running MiXCR on the multiplex PCR reads. In the table there are over 350,000 distinct CDR3 sequences, 15% to 20% of which are singletons. Sequencing was carried out using blood. Source of these receptors: a man aged 18 to 29 with Graves' ophthalmopathy.

The sample holds one count of this clonotype. This chain uses TRBV7-9 with TRBJ2-3, with D tentatively TRBD2 (7 bases). In germline, CDR1 is SEHNR, CDR2 FQNEAQ (reference sequence). This CDR3 comprises 17 residues. The V end was cut by 4 bases, the J end by 2 bases, with 19 bases between. DNA of the CDR3: TGTGCCAGCAGCTACGAGGGGGGCGGGGGTGCCACAGATACGCAGTATTTT. It codes for CASSYEGGGGATDTQYF.

This clonotype was seen repeatedly, ten times or more. The rearrangement joins TRBV5-1 to TRBJ2-7, with a weak D call TRBD2 (6 bases). The germline V gene encodes CDR1 SGHRS and CDR2 YFSETQ. V shed 4 bases and J shed 2 bases, with 16 bases lying between them. CDR3 size: 15 residues. CDR3 sequence reads: CASSPAGREAYEQYF. Here the CDR3 DNA reads TGCGCCAGCAGCCCTGCGGGCAGGGAGGCCTACGAGCAGTACTTC.

This clonotype was detected ten times or more. The V and J genes are TRBV12-3 or TRBV12-4 and TRBJ1-1; the D gene is possibly TRBD1 (5 bases). The CDR3 is made up of 12 amino acids. With 6 bases removed from V and 3 bases from J, the gap between germline ends came to 8 bases. In DNA, the CDR3 is TGTGCCAGCAGGATGGGGGACACTGAAGCTTTCTTT. It codes for CASRMGDTEAFF.

This clonotype was detected many times. The rearrangement uses TRBV7-2 and TRBJ2-3, with 13 nucleotides matching TRBD2. After removal of 5 bases from V and 1 base from J, the junction contained 3 bases not matched to a gene. The CDR3 is 16 residues long. Germline V CDR1 and CDR2: SGHTA, FQGNSA. The CDR3 DNA is TGTGCCAGCAGCAGAGGACTAGCGGGAGGCACAGATACGCAGTATTTT. It translates to CASSRGLAGGTDTQYF.

This clonotype was found many times. The rearrangement links TRBV5-1 to TRBJ1-1; D is possibly TRBD1 (5 bases). CDR1 SGHRS and CDR2 YFSETQ come from the germline V gene. Trimming left V 5 bases short and J 4 bases short, with 12 bases between. The CDR3 consists of 13 residues. The CDR3 is CASRFVGGTEAFF. Written as DNA, the CDR3 is TGCGCCAGCAGGTTCGTTGGGGGCACTGAAGCTTTCTTT. Together with reference TRBV5-1 and TRBJ1-1, the CDR3 gives the full variable domain: KAGVTQTPRYLIKTRGQQVTLSCSPISGHRSVSWYQQTPGQGLQFLFEYFSETQRNKGNFPGRFSGRQFSNSRSEMNVSTLELGDSALYLCASRFVGGTEAFFGQGTRLTVV.

This clonotype has ten or more counts. This chain uses TRBV2 with TRBJ1-5; TRBD1 matches 7 bases. Losses at the gene ends were 4 bases for V and 4 bases for J; bases not matched to a gene: 7. Germline V gene data show CDR1 as SNHLY and CDR2 as FYNNEI. This CDR3 contains 15 residues. In nucleotides, the CDR3 is TGTGCCAGCAGTGGGACAGGCACGGTAAATCAGCCCCAGCATTTT. It is translated as CASSGTGTVNQPQHF.

This clonotype has a count of ten or more. The V call is TRBV10-3, the J call TRBJ2-3; D gene unclear. Germline assignment: CDR1 ENHRY and CDR2 SYGVKD. The CDR3 sequence is 15 residues long. V lost 5 bases to trimming and J lost 10 bases, with 22 bases between them. In DNA, the CDR3 is TGTGCCATCAGTTCCGACGGACCCAGAGTATTGGCGCAGTATTTT. As protein: CAISSDGPRVLAQYF.